This T cell receptor beta chain was identified in a study of T cells in tumors after PD-1 blockade. Study in general: Each patient got pembrolizumab 200 mg every 3 weeks or cemiplimab 350 mg every 2 weeks. During anti-PD-1 treatment, some patients continued daily vismodegib 150 mg.

Clones were sequenced by immunoSEQ multiplex PCR, and TCRdb holds only the in-frame ones, with some missing. The sample contains 20,000 or so clones, 81% of which appear only once. The sequencing used PBMCs, collected after anti-PD-1 therapy. The TCR sequence derives from a human donor with advanced basal cell or squamous cell carcinoma (not recorded which).

The CDR3: CASSHDYTYNEQFF. CDR3 DNA sequence: TGTGCCAGTTCCCACGACTATACCTACAATGAGCAGTTCTTC. V and J are TRBV19 and TRBJ2-1; tentative D call: TRBD2 (5 bases). The CDR3 is 14 amino acids. V lost 8 bases, J lost 2 bases, and 13 bases lay in between. Germline CDR1 is LNHDA and CDR2 is SQIVND (reference sequence).